Listed below are T cell receptor beta chains from one sample, sequenced in a study of T cell responses to AZD1222 COVID-19 vaccine. Data came from immunoSEQ multiplex PCR; TCRdb stores just in-frame clones and leaves some out. The sample carries around 160,000 clones, more than 85% recorded once. The starting material was peripheral blood, obtained on day 0 of AZD1222 vaccination. The receptors originated from an adult in good health. Both conserved end residues are part of each CDR3. A D gene is named only where the DNA matches it firmly. A clone size is listed for some rows: how often the clone was seen (once, few, many), or a class if it is expanded.

TRBJ2-3,TRBV9,13,-,-,CASSLKSTDTQYF,TGTGCCAGCAGCCTAAAGAGCACAGATACGCAGTATTTT
TRBJ1-1,TRBV6-5,15,-,TRBD1,CASSHSIRGDRGAFF,TGTGCCAGCAGTCACTCGATTCGTGGAGACAGGGGGGCTTTCTTT
TRBJ2-1,TRBV2,20,-,TRBD2,CASRVGGGAYRTSGIDEQFF,TGTGCCAGCAGGGTTGGGGGAGGGGCCTATAGGACTAGCGGGATCGATGAGCAGTTCTTC
TRBJ1-5,TRBV5-6,15,-,-,CASSSDGDSNQPQHF,TGTGCCAGCAGCTCCGACGGAGATAGCAATCAGCCCCAGCATTTT
TRBJ1-6,TRBV13,14,-,-,CASTYEGFNSPLHF,TGTGCCAGCACCTACGAGGGGTTTAATTCACCCCTCCACTTT
TRBJ2-2,TRBV19,18,-,TRBD1,CASSMRQGDYTHTGELFF,TGTGCCAGTAGTATGAGGCAGGGGGATTATACGCACACCGGGGAGCTGTTTTTT
TRBJ2-1,TRBV2,14,once,-,CASSEEGAYNEQFF,TGTGCCAGCAGTGAAGAGGGGGCCTACAATGAGCAGTTCTTC
TRBJ1-5,TRBV7-8,16,once,-,CASSLGAQGGNQPQHF,TGTGCCAGCAGCTTAGGAGCCCAGGGAGGGAATCAGCCCCAGCATTTT
TRBJ2-1,TRBV19,16,-,-,CASSPRDPPVGDEQFF,TGTGCCAGTAGTCCCCGGGACCCCCCGGTAGGTGATGAGCAGTTCTTC
TRBJ2-2,TRBV7-9,13,once,-,CASSLTGAGELFF,TGTGCCAGCAGCTTAACGGGGGCCGGGGAGCTGTTTTTT
TRBJ1-4,TRBV5-8,15,-,TRBD1,CASSLGGTGKEKLFF,TGTGCCAGCAGCTTGGGAGGGACAGGGAAGGAAAAACTGTTTTTT
TRBJ1-4,TRBV12-5,14,-,TRBD1,CASGKGQGNEKLFF,TGTGCTAGTGGGAAGGGACAGGGGAATGAAAAACTGTTTTTT
TRBJ1-2,TRBV5-1,15,-,-,CASSQTDMPNYGYTF,TGCGCCAGCAGTCAGACGGACATGCCAAACTATGGCTACACCTTC
TRBJ2-2,TRBV3-1/TRBV3-2,16,-,TRBD2,CASSHWERGVPGELFF,TGTGCCAGCAGCCATTGGGAACGGGGGGTCCCCGGGGAGCTGTTTTTT
TRBJ2-1,TRBV12-3/TRBV12-4,12,-,-,CASSLQQGKQFF,TGTGCCAGCAGTTTACAGCAGGGCAAGCAGTTCTTC
TRBJ1-1,TRBV5-6,16,few,TRBD1,CASSKTGTGKNTEAFF,TGTGCCAGCAGTAAAACCGGGACAGGTAAGAACACTGAAGCTTTCTTT
TRBJ2-7,TRBV3-1/TRBV3-2,15,-,-,CASSQDLARDYEQYF,TGTGCCAGCAGCCAAGATCTAGCCCGGGACTACGAGCAGTACTTC